This T cell receptor (beta chain) came from a study of blood T cell repertoires in COVID-19. Profiling relied on immunoSEQ multiplex PCR, and the TCRdb table lists in-frame clones only, not all of them. The sample carries roughly 670,000 clones, around 89% recorded once. With V trimmed by 1 base and J by 4 bases, 11 bases remained unmatched. CDR1 and CDR2 from the germline V gene are SGHDN and FVKESK. The CDR3 has 17 residues. This clone has more than one count but fewer than ten. The sequence came from a woman aged 18-35 years with acute or convalescent COVID-19. The chain carries TRBV14 and TRBJ2-5; 8 positions agree with TRBD1. Sequenced sample: peripheral blood. CDR3 protein: CASSQGLGTTGGETQYF. The CDR3 DNA is TGTGCCAGCAGCCAAGGGCTGGGCACAACAGGGGGAGAGACCCAGTACTTC.